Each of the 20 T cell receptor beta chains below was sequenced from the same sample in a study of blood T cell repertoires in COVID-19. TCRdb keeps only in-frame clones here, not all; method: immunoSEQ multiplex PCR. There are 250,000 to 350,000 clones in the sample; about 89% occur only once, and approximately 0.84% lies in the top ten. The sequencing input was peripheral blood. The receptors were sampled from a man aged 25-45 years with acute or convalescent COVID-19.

The CDR3 here is CASREEGQGYTGELFF. CDR3 in DNA: TGTGCCAGCAGGGAGGAGGGACAGGGATACACCGGGGAGCTGTTTTTT. V usage is TRBV28 and J usage is TRBJ2-2; 9 positions agree with TRBD1. V shed 6 bases and J 3 bases; nucleotides not matched to a gene: 8. The length of the CDR3 is 16 residues. Germline CDR1 is MDHEN and CDR2 is SYDVKM.

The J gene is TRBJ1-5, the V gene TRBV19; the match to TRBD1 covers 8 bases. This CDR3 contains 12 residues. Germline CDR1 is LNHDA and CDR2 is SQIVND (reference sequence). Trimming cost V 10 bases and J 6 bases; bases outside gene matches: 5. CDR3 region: CATSGGIQPQHF. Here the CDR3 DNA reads TGTGCCACCTCAGGGGGCATTCAGCCCCAGCATTTT.

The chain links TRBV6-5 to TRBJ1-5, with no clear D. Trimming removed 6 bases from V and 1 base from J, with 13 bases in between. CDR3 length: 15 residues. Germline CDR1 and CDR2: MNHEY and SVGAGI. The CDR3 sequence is CASRLSGGSNQPQHF. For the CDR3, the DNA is TGTGCCAGCAGATTGTCCGGCGGGAGCAATCAGCCCCAGCATTTT.

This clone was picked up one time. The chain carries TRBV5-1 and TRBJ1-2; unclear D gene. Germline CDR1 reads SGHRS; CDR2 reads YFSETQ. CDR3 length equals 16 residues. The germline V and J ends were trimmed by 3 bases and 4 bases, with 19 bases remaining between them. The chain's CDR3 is CASSSIYGGRLYGYTF. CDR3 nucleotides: TGCGCCAGCAGCTCCATTTACGGCGGGAGGCTCTATGGCTACACCTTC.

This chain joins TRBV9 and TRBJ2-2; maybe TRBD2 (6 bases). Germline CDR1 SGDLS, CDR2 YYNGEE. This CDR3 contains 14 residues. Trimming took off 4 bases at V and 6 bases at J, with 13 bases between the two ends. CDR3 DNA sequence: TGTGCCAGCAGCCCGACCGGCGGGGCCGGGGAGCTGTTTTTT. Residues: CASSPTGGAGELFF.

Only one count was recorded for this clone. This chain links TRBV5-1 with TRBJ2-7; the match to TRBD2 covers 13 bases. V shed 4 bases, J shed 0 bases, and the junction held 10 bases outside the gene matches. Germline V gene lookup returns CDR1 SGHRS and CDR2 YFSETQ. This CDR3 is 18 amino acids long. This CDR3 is CASSLQGLAGDFSYEQYF. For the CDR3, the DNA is TGCGCCAGCAGCCTTCAAGGACTAGCGGGGGACTTCTCCTACGAGCAGTACTTC.

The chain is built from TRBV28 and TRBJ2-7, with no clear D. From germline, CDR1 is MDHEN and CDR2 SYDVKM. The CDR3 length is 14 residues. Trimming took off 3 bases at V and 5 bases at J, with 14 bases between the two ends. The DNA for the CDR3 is TGTGCCAGCAGTTTTGGTCCTAGTCTCCACGAGCAGTACTTC. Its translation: CASSFGPSLHEQYF.

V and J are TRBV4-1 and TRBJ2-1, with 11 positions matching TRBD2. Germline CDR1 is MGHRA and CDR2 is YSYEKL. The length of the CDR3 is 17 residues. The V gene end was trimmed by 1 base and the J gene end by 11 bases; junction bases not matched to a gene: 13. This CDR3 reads CASSQAQTSGVPWKQFF. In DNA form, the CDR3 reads TGCGCCAGCAGCCAAGCCCAGACTAGCGGGGTGCCCTGGAAGCAGTTCTTC.

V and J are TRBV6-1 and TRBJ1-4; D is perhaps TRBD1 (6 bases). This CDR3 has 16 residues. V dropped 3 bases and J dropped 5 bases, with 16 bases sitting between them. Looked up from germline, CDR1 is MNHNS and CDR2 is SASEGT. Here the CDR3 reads CASSDFTGGLNEKLFF. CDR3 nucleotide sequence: TGTGCCAGCAGTGACTTTACCGGGGGGCTCAATGAAAAACTGTTTTTT.

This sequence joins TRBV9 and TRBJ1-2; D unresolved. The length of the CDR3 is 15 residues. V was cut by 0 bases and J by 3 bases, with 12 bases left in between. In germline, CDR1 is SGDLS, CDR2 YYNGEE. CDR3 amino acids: CASSVGVLRDYGYTF. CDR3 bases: TGTGCCAGCAGCGTAGGGGTCCTCCGGGACTATGGCTACACCTTC. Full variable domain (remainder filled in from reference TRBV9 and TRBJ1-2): DSGVTQTPKHLITATGQRVTLRCSPRSGDLSVYWYQQSLDQGLQFLIQYYNGEERAKGNILERFSAQQFPDLHSELNLSSLELGDSALYFCASSVGVLRDYGYTFGSGTRLTVV.

This CDR3 is CASSISRASTGELFF. The DNA for the CDR3 is TGTGCCAGTAGTATAAGCAGGGCGAGCACCGGGGAGCTGTTTTTT. The genes are TRBV19 and TRBJ2-2; D is possibly TRBD1 (5 bases). Germline assignment: CDR1 LNHDA and CDR2 SQIVND (reference sequence). Trimming removed 2 bases from V and 4 bases from J, with 11 bases in between. The CDR3 covers 15 residues.

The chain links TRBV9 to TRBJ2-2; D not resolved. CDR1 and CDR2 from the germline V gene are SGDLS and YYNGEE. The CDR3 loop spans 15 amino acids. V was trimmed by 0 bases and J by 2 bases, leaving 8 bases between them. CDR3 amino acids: CASSVDISNTGELFF. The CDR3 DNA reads TGTGCCAGCAGCGTAGACATCAGTAACACCGGGGAGCTGTTTTTT.

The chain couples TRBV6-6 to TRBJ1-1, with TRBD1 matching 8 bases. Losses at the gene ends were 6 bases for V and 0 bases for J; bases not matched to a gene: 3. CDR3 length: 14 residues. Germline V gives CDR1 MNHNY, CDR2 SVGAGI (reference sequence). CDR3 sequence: CASRQGALNTEAFF. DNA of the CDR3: TGTGCCAGCAGGCAGGGGGCCTTGAACACTGAAGCTTTCTTT.

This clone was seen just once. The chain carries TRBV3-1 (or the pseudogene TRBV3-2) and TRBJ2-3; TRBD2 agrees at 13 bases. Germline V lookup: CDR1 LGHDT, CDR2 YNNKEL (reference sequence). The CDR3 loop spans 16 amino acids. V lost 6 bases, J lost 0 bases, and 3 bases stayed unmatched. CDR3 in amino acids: CASRGTSGASTDTQYF. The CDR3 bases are TGTGCCAGCAGGGGGACTAGCGGGGCAAGCACAGATACGCAGTATTTT.

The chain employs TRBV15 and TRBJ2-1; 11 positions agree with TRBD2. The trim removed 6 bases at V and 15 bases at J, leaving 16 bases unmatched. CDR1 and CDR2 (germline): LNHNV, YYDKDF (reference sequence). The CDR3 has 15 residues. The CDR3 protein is CATRTDAASGGRTFF. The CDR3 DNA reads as TGTGCCACCAGGACAGATGCGGCTAGCGGGGGGCGAACGTTCTTC.

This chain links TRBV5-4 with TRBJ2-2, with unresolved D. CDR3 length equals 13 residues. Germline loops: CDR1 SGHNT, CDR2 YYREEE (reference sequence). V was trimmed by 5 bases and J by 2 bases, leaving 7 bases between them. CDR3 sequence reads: CASREANTGELFF. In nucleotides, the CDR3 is TGTGCCAGCAGAGAAGCTAACACCGGGGAGCTGTTTTTT.

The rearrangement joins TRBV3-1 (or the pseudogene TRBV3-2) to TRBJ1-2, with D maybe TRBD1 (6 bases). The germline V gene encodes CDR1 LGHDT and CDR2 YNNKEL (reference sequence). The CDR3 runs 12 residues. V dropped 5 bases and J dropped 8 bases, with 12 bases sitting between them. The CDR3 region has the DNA TGTGCCAGCAGCAACACTCAGGGGGGCTACACCTTC. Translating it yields CASSNTQGGYTF.

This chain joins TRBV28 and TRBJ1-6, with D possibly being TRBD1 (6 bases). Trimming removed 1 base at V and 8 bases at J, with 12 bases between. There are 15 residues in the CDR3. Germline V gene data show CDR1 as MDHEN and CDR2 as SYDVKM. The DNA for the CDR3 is TGTGCCAGCAGTTTATCGGGACAAGGTTATTCACCCCTCCACTTT. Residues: CASSLSGQGYSPLHF.

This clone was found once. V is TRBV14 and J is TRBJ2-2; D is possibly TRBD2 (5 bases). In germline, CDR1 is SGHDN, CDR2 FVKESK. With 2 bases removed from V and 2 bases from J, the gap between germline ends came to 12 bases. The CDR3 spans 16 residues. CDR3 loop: CASSQQPTGNTGELFF. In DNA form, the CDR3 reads TGTGCCAGCAGCCAACAACCGACGGGAAACACCGGGGAGCTGTTTTTT.

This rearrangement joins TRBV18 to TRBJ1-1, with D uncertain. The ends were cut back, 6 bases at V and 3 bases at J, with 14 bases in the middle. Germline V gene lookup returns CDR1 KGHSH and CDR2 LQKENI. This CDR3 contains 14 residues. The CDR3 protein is CASSATVGHTEAFF. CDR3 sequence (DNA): TGTGCCAGCTCGGCCACTGTTGGGCACACTGAAGCTTTCTTT.